Listed below are T cell receptor beta chains from one sample, sequenced in a study of blood T cell repertoires in COVID-19. Repertoires were generated with immunoSEQ multiplex PCR, while TCRdb's copy carries only in-frame clones and drops some. The sample includes about 110,000 clones, about 81% of them seen just once. Source material: peripheral blood. The receptors were sampled from a man aged 65-85 years with acute or convalescent COVID-19. Each CDR3 is given with its conserved first and last residue. The order of the fields is clone size, V gene, J gene, D gene, CDR3 DNA, CDR3 protein. The D gene is left open where the match is weak. Size is omitted from some rows. Given values are once, few, many or a class for expanded clones.

size: .; V: TRBV9; J: TRBJ2-5; D: .; DNA: TGTGCCAGCAGCGTAGGAGAAGAGACCCAGTACTTC; CDR3: CASSVGEETQYF
size: .; V: TRBV5-1; J: TRBJ2-3; D: TRBD1; DNA: TGCGCCAGCAGTCCAGGGGGCAATGGGGATACGCAGTATTTT; CDR3: CASSPGGNGDTQYF
size: .; V: TRBV7-2; J: TRBJ1-6; D: TRBD1; DNA: TGTGCCAGCAGGTCCAAACCGGGACAGGGGGACTCACCCCTCCACTTT; CDR3: CASRSKPGQGDSPLHF
size: .; V: TRBV5-1; J: TRBJ1-2; D: TRBD1; DNA: TGCGCCAGCAGCCAACAGGGGGAGGACTATGGCTACACCTTC; CDR3: CASSQQGEDYGYTF
size: few; V: TRBV9; J: TRBJ2-4; D: .; DNA: TGTGCCAGCAGCGTAGCGGGGAAAAACATTCAGTACTTC; CDR3: CASSVAGKNIQYF
size: .; V: TRBV20-1; J: TRBJ2-4; D: TRBD1; DNA: TGCAGTGCTAGTGGGACAGGGGCCAAAAACATTCAGTACTTC; CDR3: CSASGTGAKNIQYF
size: .; V: TRBV27; J: TRBJ1-3; D: TRBD1; DNA: TGTGCCAGCAGTTCCGGACAGGGCAAGGCTGGAAACACCATATATTTT; CDR3: CASSSGQGKAGNTIYF
size: .; V: TRBV29-1; J: TRBJ1-1; D: TRBD1; DNA: TGCAGCGTTGAAGCTGGGACAGGGGGCGCTGACACTGAAGCTTTCTTT; CDR3: CSVEAGTGGADTEAFF
size: few; V: TRBV15; J: TRBJ1-6; D: .; DNA: TGTGCCACCAGCAAGGAGTATAATTCACCCCTCCACTTT; CDR3: CATSKEYNSPLHF
size: .; V: TRBV5-4; J: TRBJ2-7; D: .; DNA: TGTGCCAGCAGTAACCGGGACGAGCAGTACTTC; CDR3: CASSNRDEQYF
size: .; V: TRBV29-1; J: TRBJ2-2; D: .; DNA: TGCAGCGCTACTCGGACAGCGAACACCGGGGAGCTGTTTTTT; CDR3: CSATRTANTGELFF
size: .; V: TRBV6-4; J: TRBJ1-1; D: TRBD1; DNA: TGTGCCAGCAGGCCGACCGGGACAGGTGCCATGAACACTGAAGCTTTCTTT; CDR3: CASRPTGTGAMNTEAFF
size: .; V: TRBV2; J: TRBJ2-3; D: .; DNA: TGTGCCAGCAGTGATCTAGCGTTGGGTAGCACAGATACGCAGTATTTT; CDR3: CASSDLALGSTDTQYF
size: .; V: TRBV5-6; J: TRBJ2-3; D: TRBD2; DNA: TGTGCTTCACTCGGGGCTAGCGGGAGTAGTGATACGCAGTATTTT; CDR3: CASLGASGSSDTQYF
size: .; V: TRBV6-5; J: TRBJ2-1; D: TRBD1; DNA: TGTGCCAGCAGTTACGCAGGGGGATCCTACAATGAGCAGTTCTTC; CDR3: CASSYAGGSYNEQFF
size: .; V: TRBV6-5; J: TRBJ2-2; D: .; DNA: TGTGCCAGCAATGCAGGGGTGGATGCCGGGGAGCTGTTTTTT; CDR3: CASNAGVDAGELFF
size: .; V: TRBV25-1; J: TRBJ1-5; D: .; DNA: TGTGCCAGCAGTGAGGCAGGCCGCAATCAGCCCCAGCATTTT; CDR3: CASSEAGRNQPQHF
size: .; V: TRBV10-3; J: TRBJ2-1; D: TRBD1; DNA: TGTGCCATCACACCCTGGCGGACAGGGGATAATAGGAATGAGCAGTTCTTC; CDR3: CAITPWRTGDNRNEQFF
size: .; V: TRBV6-5; J: TRBJ2-7; D: .; DNA: TGTGCCAGCAGTTACTTCGGTCAGGGCTACGAGCAGTACTTC; CDR3: CASSYFGQGYEQYF
size: .; V: TRBV6-5; J: TRBJ2-2; D: TRBD2; DNA: TGTGCCAGCATACCTCCGGGGGGCACCGGGGAGCTGTTTTTT; CDR3: CASIPPGGTGELFF
size: .; V: TRBV2; J: TRBJ1-5; D: .; DNA: TGTGCCAGCAGCGGCCAGGGGAATCAGCCCCAGCATTTT; CDR3: CASSGQGNQPQHF
size: .; V: TRBV11-2; J: TRBJ1-4; D: .; DNA: TGTGCCAGCAGCTTAGTCAGGGGACGGGTTGAAAAACTGTTTTTT; CDR3: CASSLVRGRVEKLFF
size: .; V: TRBV9; J: TRBJ2-2; D: .; DNA: TGTGCCAGCAGCGTAGTGGGAGAACCCACCGGGGAGCTGTTTTTT; CDR3: CASSVVGEPTGELFF
size: .; V: TRBV4-2; J: TRBJ1-6; D: TRBD1; DNA: TGTGCCAGCAGCCAGGGACAGGTTTATTCACCCCTCCACTTT; CDR3: CASSQGQVYSPLHF
size: .; V: TRBV5-1; J: TRBJ2-2; D: TRBD2; DNA: TGCGCCAGCAGCTGGGAGGGACAGCTGCGGCTAGCGGGGGATCGGACCGGGGAGCTGTTTTTT; CDR3: CASSWEGQLRLAGDRTGELFF
size: .; V: TRBV5-6; J: TRBJ1-6; D: .; DNA: TGTGCCAGCAGCTCTCGGGTCCGTAATTCACCCCTCCACTTT; CDR3: CASSSRVRNSPLHF
size: .; V: TRBV27; J: TRBJ2-1; D: TRBD2; DNA: TGTGCCAGCACAACTAGCGGGAGGGTTTACAATGAGCAGTTCTTC; CDR3: CASTTSGRVYNEQFF
size: once; V: TRBV10-3; J: TRBJ1-2; D: .; DNA: TGTGCCATCAGCTATACAGACTATGGCTACACCTTC; CDR3: CAISYTDYGYTF
size: once; V: TRBV5-6; J: TRBJ2-2; D: TRBD2; DNA: TGTGCCAGCAGCTTGACGGCTAGCGGGCGTACCCCTGTGGAGCTGTTTTTT; CDR3: CASSLTASGRTPVELFF
size: .; V: TRBV10-1; J: TRBJ2-7; D: TRBD1; DNA: TGCGCCAGCAGTGAGTCGTTAGGGACAGACGAGCAGTACTTC; CDR3: CASSESLGTDEQYF
size: .; V: TRBV28; J: TRBJ2-7; D: TRBD2; DNA: TGTGCCAGCAGTTCAGGCGCTAGCGGGAGACACTACGAGCAGTACTTC; CDR3: CASSSGASGRHYEQYF
size: .; V: TRBV5-4; J: TRBJ1-1; D: .; DNA: TGTGCCAGCAGCTCCTCAGGGTTATCGAACACTGAAGCTTTCTTT; CDR3: CASSSSGLSNTEAFF
size: .; V: TRBV24-1; J: TRBJ2-5; D: TRBD1; DNA: TGTGCCACCAGTGGCGGACAGGGGGCTGGGGAGACCCAGTACTTC; CDR3: CATSGGQGAGETQYF
size: .; V: TRBV6-5; J: TRBJ1-5; D: .; DNA: TGTGCCAGCAGTTACGGGAGTCCCGCAGAGGGTCAGCCCCAGCATTTT; CDR3: CASSYGSPAEGQPQHF
size: .; V: TRBV10-3; J: TRBJ1-3; D: .; DNA: TGTGCCGCCAAGGAGTCTGGAAACACCATATATTTT; CDR3: CAAKESGNTIYF
size: .; V: TRBV5-1; J: TRBJ2-2; D: TRBD2; DNA: TGCGCCAGCAGCCTGGGACTAGCGGACACCGGGGAGCTGTTTTTT; CDR3: CASSLGLADTGELFF
size: .; V: TRBV29-1; J: TRBJ1-1; D: TRBD1; DNA: TGCAGCGTCCGGGACAGGGGGAAGACTGAAGCTTTCTTT; CDR3: CSVRDRGKTEAFF
size: .; V: TRBV18; J: TRBJ2-7; D: .; DNA: TGTGCCAGCTCAAACGGACTGAGCTACGAGCAGTACTTC; CDR3: CASSNGLSYEQYF
size: few; V: TRBV2; J: TRBJ1-2; D: .; DNA: TGTGCCAGCAGAGGCCCTTCGCGGGGCTACACCTTC; CDR3: CASRGPSRGYTF
size: .; V: TRBV28; J: TRBJ2-7; D: .; DNA: TGTGCCAGCACGGACAGATACGAGCAGTACTTC; CDR3: CASTDRYEQYF
size: .; V: TRBV15; J: TRBJ2-7; D: .; DNA: TGTGCCACCAGCAGAGATCTGGGGGGATACGAGCAGTACTTC; CDR3: CATSRDLGGYEQYF
size: .; V: TRBV5-4; J: TRBJ1-6; D: .; DNA: TGTGCCAGCAGCTCGGGGGGCAGCTCCTATAATTCACCCCTCCACTTT; CDR3: CASSSGGSSYNSPLHF
size: .; V: TRBV6-6; J: TRBJ1-1; D: TRBD1; DNA: TGTGCCAGCAGGCCGGGACAGGGGGCTATGTACACTGAAGCTTTCTTT; CDR3: CASRPGQGAMYTEAFF
size: .; V: TRBV27; J: TRBJ1-2; D: TRBD1; DNA: TGTGCCAGCAGTAGGACAGGGTGGGGGGACTATGGCTACACCTTC; CDR3: CASSRTGWGDYGYTF
size: once; V: TRBV24-1; J: TRBJ2-5; D: .; DNA: TGTGCCACCAGTGACCCTGGGGGGGGGCTGCAAGAGACCCAGTACTTC; CDR3: CATSDPGGGLQETQYF
size: .; V: TRBV5-4; J: TRBJ2-1; D: TRBD2; DNA: TGTGCCAGCAGCCATAGCGGGAGGAGTTACAATGAGCAGTTCTTC; CDR3: CASSHSGRSYNEQFF
size: .; V: TRBV6-5; J: TRBJ1-3; D: .; DNA: TGTGCCAGCAGTTACTCGAAGCCGGGTGGGGGAAACACCATATATTTT; CDR3: CASSYSKPGGGNTIYF
size: .; V: TRBV9; J: TRBJ1-2; D: TRBD1; DNA: TGTGCCAGCAGCGTAGTGGAGGGGGCGCATGGCTACACCTTC; CDR3: CASSVVEGAHGYTF
size: once; V: TRBV7-3; J: TRBJ1-1; D: .; DNA: TGTGCCAGCAGAATACAGGGAATGAACACTGAAGCTTTCTTT; CDR3: CASRIQGMNTEAFF
size: .; V: TRBV9; J: TRBJ1-1; D: .; DNA: TGTGCCAGCAGCGTAGACGCGGGAAACACTGAAGCTTTCTTT; CDR3: CASSVDAGNTEAFF
size: .; V: TRBV4-2; J: TRBJ2-2; D: .; DNA: TGTGCCAGCAGCCCAACCGCGGTAGTGACCGGGGAGCTGTTTTTT; CDR3: CASSPTAVVTGELFF
size: .; V: TRBV7-9; J: TRBJ2-1; D: TRBD1; DNA: TGTGCCAGCAGCCACTACGGACAGGGTAAAGCTGAGCAGTTCTTC; CDR3: CASSHYGQGKAEQFF
size: .; V: TRBV29-1; J: TRBJ2-7; D: TRBD1; DNA: TGCAGCGTTGATATTGGCCGGACAGGGAGCTCCTACGAGCAGTACTTC; CDR3: CSVDIGRTGSSYEQYF
size: .; V: TRBV7-8; J: TRBJ1-2; D: .; DNA: TGTGCCAGCAGCTTATCGACAGGCTATGGCTACACCTTC; CDR3: CASSLSTGYGYTF
size: .; V: TRBV5-4; J: TRBJ1-2; D: TRBD1; DNA: TGTGCCAGCAGCTTGAACAGGGGCCCGATGGGGGGCTACACCTTC; CDR3: CASSLNRGPMGGYTF